Following are 10 T cell receptor beta chains from one sample sequenced in a study of breast tumors, draining lymph nodes, adjacent tissues. Samples came from axillary lymph nodes draining the breast cancer. One entry per CDR3 protein results from TCRdb running MiXCR on the multiplex PCR reads. The table shows around 290,000 distinct CDR3 sequences, with 30% occurring only once. Sequenced: axillary lymph node tissue. The origin of the receptors is a female donor with breast cancer. Some clones in this sample may be carry-over from other donors' samples.

This clonotype occurred many times. Here the CDR3 reads CSASGTKGGEKLFF. The CDR3 bases are TGCAGTGCTTCCGGGACAAAAGGGGGGGAAAAACTGTTTTTT. The rearrangement links TRBV20-1 to TRBJ1-4; the D gene is possibly TRBD1 (6 bases). Germline V gene data show CDR1 as DFQATT and CDR2 as SNEGSKA (reference sequence). Deletions cut 5 bases from V and 8 bases from J, with 18 bases between. This CDR3 is built from 14 residues.

The sample holds many counts of this clonotype. The V call is TRBV11-3, the J call TRBJ2-1; 7 bases are a match to TRBD1. Germline trimming cut 6 bases from V and 4 bases from J; bases unmatched to any gene: 9. The CDR3 runs 15 residues. From germline, CDR1 is SGHNT and CDR2 YENEEA. Here the CDR3 reads CASSSRQGQYNEQFF. DNA for the CDR3: TGTGCCAGCAGTTCTCGACAGGGCCAATACAATGAGCAGTTCTTC.

This clonotype was recorded many times. V is TRBV19 and J is TRBJ2-1; 7 nucleotides match TRBD2. The CDR3 has 15 residues. Germline V gene sequence: CDR1 LNHDA, CDR2 SQIVND (reference sequence). V shed 9 bases and J 10 bases; nucleotides not matched to a gene: 18. The CDR3 loop reads CASKSHLAEGPEQFF. Written as DNA, the CDR3 is TGTGCCAGCAAATCCCACCTAGCGGAGGGACCCGAGCAGTTCTTC.

In its sample, this clonotype was seen a few times. The gene calls are TRBV3-1 and TRBJ2-7; 8 bases agree with TRBD2. Germline V gene lookup returns CDR1 LGHDT and CDR2 YNNKEL (reference sequence). The CDR3 runs 16 residues. Losses at the gene ends were 2 bases for V and 0 bases for J; bases not matched to a gene: 6. The CDR3 coding sequence is TGTGCCAGCAGCCAACTTACTAGCGGAAGCTCCTACGAGCAGTACTTC. Residues: CASSQLTSGSSYEQYF.

This clonotype was found many times. This chain links TRBV6-6 with TRBJ2-3, with TRBD1 matching over 9 bases. The V segment lost 6 bases and the J segment 5 bases; nucleotides outside the gene matches: 9. This CDR3 has 15 residues. The germline gives CDR1 MNHNY, CDR2 SVGAGI (reference sequence). The CDR3 loop reads CASSRSRDRVDTQYF. The DNA for the CDR3 is TGTGCCAGCAGCCGGTCCCGGGACAGGGTAGATACGCAGTATTTT.

This clonotype was counted only a few times. V usage is TRBV18 and J usage is TRBJ1-2; 9 bases agree with TRBD1. This CDR3 contains 14 residues. CDR1 is KGHSH and CDR2 is LQKENI in the germline V gene. The ends lost 4 bases at V and 5 bases at J; junction bases unmatched: 5. The CDR3 coding sequence is TGTGCCAGCTCACGAGGGACAGGGAATTATGGCTACACCTTC. This gives the protein CASSRGTGNYGYTF.

The sample holds many counts of this clonotype. V usage is TRBV12-3 or TRBV12-4 and J usage is TRBJ2-1; tentative D call: TRBD1 (6 bases). Trimming left V 2 bases short and J 5 bases short, with 16 bases between. This CDR3 region has 16 residues. Here the CDR3 DNA reads TGTGCCAGCAGTTTAAGTGTGACAGGACGACACAATGAGCAGTTCTTC. Encoded protein: CASSLSVTGRHNEQFF.

As regards this clonotype: A read error may explain this, as a much larger clone is one base away. This chain uses TRBV4-1 with TRBJ2-7; D perhaps matches TRBD2 (5 bases). This CDR3 has 15 residues. Germline V gene lookup returns CDR1 MGHRA and CDR2 YSYEKL. The ends were cut back, 6 bases at V and 1 base at J, with 16 bases in the middle. CDR3 nucleotide sequence: TGCGCCAGCAGATGGACTGGCGCCTCATCCTACGAGCAGTACTTC. Its protein product is CASRWTGASSYEQYF.

Only one count was recorded for this clonotype. The V call is TRBV6-2 or TRBV6-3, the J call TRBJ2-7, with 10 bases lining up with TRBD2. The CDR3 length is 17 residues. Germline loops: CDR1 MNHEY, CDR2 SVGEGT. V trimming: 5 bases; J trimming: 3 bases; junction bases outside the gene matches: 13. The CDR3 loop reads CASSLPSGSPRFYEQYF. CDR3 in DNA: TGTGCCAGCAGTCTCCCTAGCGGGAGCCCCAGATTCTACGAGCAGTACTTC.

The chain employs TRBV20-1 and TRBJ1-4, with D hard to call. Germline V gene data show CDR1 as DFQATT and CDR2 as SNEGSKA (reference sequence). The CDR3 spans 12 residues. Trimming took off 8 bases at V and 15 bases at J, with 22 bases between the two ends. The CDR3 reads CSLLERAGRVFF. As DNA, the CDR3 is TGCAGTCTGCTAGAGCGGGCCGGTAGGGTGTTTTTT.